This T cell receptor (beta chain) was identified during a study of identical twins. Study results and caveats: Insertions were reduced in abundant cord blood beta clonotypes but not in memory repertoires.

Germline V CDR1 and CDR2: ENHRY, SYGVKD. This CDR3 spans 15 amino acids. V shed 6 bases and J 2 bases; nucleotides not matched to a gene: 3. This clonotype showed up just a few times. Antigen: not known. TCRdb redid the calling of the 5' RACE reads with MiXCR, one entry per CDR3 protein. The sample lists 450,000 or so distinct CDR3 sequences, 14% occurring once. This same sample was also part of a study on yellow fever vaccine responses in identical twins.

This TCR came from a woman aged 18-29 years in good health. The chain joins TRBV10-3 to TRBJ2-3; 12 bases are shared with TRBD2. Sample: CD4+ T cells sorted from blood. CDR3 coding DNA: TGTGCCATCAGGGGGACTAGCGGGCCCACAGATACGCAGTATTTT. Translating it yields CAIRGTSGPTDTQYF.